This TCR beta chain was documented in a study of memory CD4+ T cells and cytomegalovirus serostatus. In the source study's methods: Out-of-frame sequences were removed, leaving 2,204,828 distinct TCRbeta sequences. Method: immunoSEQ multiplex PCR; TCRdb's copy keeps in-frame clones and lacks some. V and J calls and clone size are as listed in that table; D and trimming were resolved from the DNA. The sample holds 50,000 to 65,000 clones, around 77% seen once. Unmatched junction bases numbered 5, after V lost 7 bases and J lost 4 bases. CDR1 is MNHNY, CDR2 SVGAGI, per germline (reference sequence). This CDR3 contains 14 residues. Single viable CD3+CD4+CD8-CD45RO+ cells were sorted as the memory CD4+ T cells. This clone has a single count.

The sequenced sample was memory CD4+ T cells from blood. The sequence came from an adult in good health and CMV-seronegative. This rearrangement joins TRBV6-6 to TRBJ2-1, with 9 bases fitting TRBD2. CDR3 coding DNA: TGTGCCAGCATCAAAGCGGGGGGTTACAATGAGCAGTTCTTC. The encoded protein is CASIKAGGYNEQFF.